This T cell receptor beta chain was sequenced for a study of T cells expressing NK-cell markers. Overall study: HCMV seropositivity marked seven of the eight sequenced donors; one was seronegative.

The germline V gene encodes CDR1 SGHRS and CDR2 YFSETQ. This CDR3 has 13 amino acids. For each CDR3 protein, TCRdb gives one entry from its re-call of the 5' RACE reads, without DNA. The sample data list about 550,000 distinct CDR3 sequences. Sequencing was carried out using blood T cells: a sorted CD56 or NKG2C T cell subset, CD4+ or CD8+ T cells, or bulk PBMC T cells (not recorded which). The chain recombines TRBV5-1 with TRBJ1-6; with no DNA, the TCRdb D assignment of TRBD1 cannot be verified. The sequence was obtained from a young man in good health. This CDR3 reads CASGQGRTSPLHF.